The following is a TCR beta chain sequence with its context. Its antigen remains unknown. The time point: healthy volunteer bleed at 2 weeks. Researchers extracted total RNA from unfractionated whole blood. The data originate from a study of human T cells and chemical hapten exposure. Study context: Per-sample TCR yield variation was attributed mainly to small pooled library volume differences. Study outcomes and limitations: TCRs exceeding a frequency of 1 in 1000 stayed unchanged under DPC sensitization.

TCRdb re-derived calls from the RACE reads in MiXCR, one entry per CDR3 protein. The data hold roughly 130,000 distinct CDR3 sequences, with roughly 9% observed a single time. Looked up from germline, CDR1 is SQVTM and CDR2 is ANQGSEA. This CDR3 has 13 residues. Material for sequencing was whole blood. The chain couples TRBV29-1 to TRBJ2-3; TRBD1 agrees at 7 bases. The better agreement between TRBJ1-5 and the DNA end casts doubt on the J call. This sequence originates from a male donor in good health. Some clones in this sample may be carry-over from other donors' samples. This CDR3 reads CSVRQGFTDTQHF. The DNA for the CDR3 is TGCAGCGTCCGACAGGGATTCACAGATACGCAGCATTTT.